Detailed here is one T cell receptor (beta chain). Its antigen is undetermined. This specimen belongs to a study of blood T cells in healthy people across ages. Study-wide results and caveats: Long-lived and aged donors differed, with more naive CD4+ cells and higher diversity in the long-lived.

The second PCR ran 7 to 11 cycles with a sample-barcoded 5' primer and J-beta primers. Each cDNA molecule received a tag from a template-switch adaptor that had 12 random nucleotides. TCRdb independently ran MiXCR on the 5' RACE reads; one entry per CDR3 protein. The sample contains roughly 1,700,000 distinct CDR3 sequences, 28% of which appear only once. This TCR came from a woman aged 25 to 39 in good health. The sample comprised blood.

The CDR3 protein is CASSPSGEGEKLFF. CDR3 bases: TGTGCCAGCAGCCCCTCAGGGGAGGGAGAAAAACTGTTTTTT. This sequence joins TRBV7-9 and TRBJ1-4, with D tentatively TRBD1 (6 bases). The V end lost 5 bases, the J end lost 8 bases, and 15 bases lay between the germline ends. The CDR3 contains 14 residues. Germline-derived CDR1 and CDR2 are SEHNR and FQNEAQ (reference sequence).